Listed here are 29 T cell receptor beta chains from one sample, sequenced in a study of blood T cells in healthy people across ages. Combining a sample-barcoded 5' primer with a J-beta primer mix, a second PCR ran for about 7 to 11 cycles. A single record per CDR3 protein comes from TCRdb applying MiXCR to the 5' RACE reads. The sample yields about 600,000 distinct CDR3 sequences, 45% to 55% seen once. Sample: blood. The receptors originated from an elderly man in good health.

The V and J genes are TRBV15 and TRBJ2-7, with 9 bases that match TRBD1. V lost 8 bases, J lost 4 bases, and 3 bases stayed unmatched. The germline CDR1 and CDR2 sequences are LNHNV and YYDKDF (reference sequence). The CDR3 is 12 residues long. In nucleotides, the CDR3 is TGTGCCACCTCGGGACAGGGATACGAGCAGTACTTC. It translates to CATSGQGYEQYF. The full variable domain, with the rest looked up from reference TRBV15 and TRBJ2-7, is DAMVIQNPRYQVTQFGKPVTLSCSQTLNHNVMYWYQQKSSQAPKLLFHYYDKDFNNEADTPDNFQSRRPNTSFCFLDIRSPGLGDTAMYLCATSGQGYEQYFGPGTRLTVT.

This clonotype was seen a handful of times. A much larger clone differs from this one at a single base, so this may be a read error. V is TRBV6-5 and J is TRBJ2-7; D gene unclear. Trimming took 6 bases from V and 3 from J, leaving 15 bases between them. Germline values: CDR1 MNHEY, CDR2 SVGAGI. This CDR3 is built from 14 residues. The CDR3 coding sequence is TGTGCCAGCAGCGCCACCGACATACTCTACGAGCAGTACTTC. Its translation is CASSATDILYEQYF.

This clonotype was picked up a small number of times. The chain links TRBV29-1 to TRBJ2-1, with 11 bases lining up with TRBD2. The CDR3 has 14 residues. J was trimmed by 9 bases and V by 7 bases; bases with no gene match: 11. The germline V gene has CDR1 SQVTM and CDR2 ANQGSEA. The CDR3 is CSATGLAVYGEQFF. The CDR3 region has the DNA TGCAGCGCCACGGGACTAGCGGTCTACGGTGAGCAGTTCTTC.

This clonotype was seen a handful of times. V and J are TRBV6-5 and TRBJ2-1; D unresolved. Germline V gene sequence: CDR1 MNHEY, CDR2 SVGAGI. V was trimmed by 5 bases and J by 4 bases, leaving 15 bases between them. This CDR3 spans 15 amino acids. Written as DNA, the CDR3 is TGTGCCAGCAGTGTGGACCCAACCCCGTACAATGAGCAGTTCTTC. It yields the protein CASSVDPTPYNEQFF.

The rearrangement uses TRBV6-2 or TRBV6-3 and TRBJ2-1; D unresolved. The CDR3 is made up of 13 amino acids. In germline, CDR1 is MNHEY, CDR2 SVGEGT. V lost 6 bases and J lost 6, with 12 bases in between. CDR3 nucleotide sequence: TGTGCCAGCAGAACCTCCGCTCGCAATGAGCAGTTCTTC. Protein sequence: CASRTSARNEQFF.

The CDR3 is CATSDLSPAGGITDTQYF. The CDR3 DNA reads TGTGCCACCAGTGATTTGTCCCCAGCGGGAGGAATAACAGATACGCAGTATTTT. The rearrangement links TRBV24-1 to TRBJ2-3, with TRBD2 matching over 9 bases. Losses at the gene ends were 0 bases for V and 3 bases for J; bases not matched to a gene: 9. CDR1 is KGHDR, CDR2 SFDVKD, per germline. CDR3 size: 18 residues.

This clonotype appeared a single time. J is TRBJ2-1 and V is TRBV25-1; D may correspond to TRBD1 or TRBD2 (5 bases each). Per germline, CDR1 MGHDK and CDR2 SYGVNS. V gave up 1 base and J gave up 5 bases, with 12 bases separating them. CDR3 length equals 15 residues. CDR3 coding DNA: TGTGCCAGCAGTGAATCCCTCCGGGACCACAATGAGCAGTTCTTC. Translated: CASSESLRDHNEQFF.

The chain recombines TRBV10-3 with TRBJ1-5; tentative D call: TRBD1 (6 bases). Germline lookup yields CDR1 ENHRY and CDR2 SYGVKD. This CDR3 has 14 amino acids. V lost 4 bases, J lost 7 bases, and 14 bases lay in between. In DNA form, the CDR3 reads TGTGCCATCAGTGGAAACAGGGATAGCCAGCCCCAGCATTTT. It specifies CAISGNRDSQPQHF.

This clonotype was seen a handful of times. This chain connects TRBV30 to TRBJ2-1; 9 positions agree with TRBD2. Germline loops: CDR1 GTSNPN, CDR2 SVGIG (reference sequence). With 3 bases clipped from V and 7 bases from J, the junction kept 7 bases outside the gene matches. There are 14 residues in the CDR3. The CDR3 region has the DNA TGTGCCTGGAGCCGCCTAGCGGGATCTAATGAGCAGTTCTTC. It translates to CAWSRLAGSNEQFF.

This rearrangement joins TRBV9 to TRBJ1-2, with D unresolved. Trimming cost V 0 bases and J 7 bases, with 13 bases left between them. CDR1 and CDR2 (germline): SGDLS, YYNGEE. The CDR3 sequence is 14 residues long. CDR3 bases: TGTGCCAGCAGCGTAGGGCGGGAGACGCGTGGCTACACCTTC. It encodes CASSVGRETRGYTF.

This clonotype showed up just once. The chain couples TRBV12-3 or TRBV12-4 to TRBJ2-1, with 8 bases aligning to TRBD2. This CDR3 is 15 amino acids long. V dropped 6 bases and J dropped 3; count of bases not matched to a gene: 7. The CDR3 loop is CASSAGGGFYNEQFF. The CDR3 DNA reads TGTGCCAGCAGCGCCGGGGGGGGCTTCTACAATGAGCAGTTCTTC.

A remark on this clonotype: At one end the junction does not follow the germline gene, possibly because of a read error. The CDR3 sequence is CVSSLDRGSQETQYF. The CDR3 nucleotides read TGTGTCAGCAGCTTAGACCGGGGCAGCCAAGAGACCCAGTACTTC. V is TRBV7-2 and J is TRBJ2-5, with D tentatively TRBD1 or TRBD2 (5 bases each). Germline-derived CDR1 and CDR2 are SGHTA and FQGNSA. CDR3 length equals 15 residues.

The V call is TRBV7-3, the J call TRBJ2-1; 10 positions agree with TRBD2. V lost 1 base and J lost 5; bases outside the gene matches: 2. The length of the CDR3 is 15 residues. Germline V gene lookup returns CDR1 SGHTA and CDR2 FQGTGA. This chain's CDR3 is CASSLRAGGDNEQFF. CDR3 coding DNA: TGTGCCAGCAGCTTAAGAGCGGGAGGGGACAATGAGCAGTTCTTC.

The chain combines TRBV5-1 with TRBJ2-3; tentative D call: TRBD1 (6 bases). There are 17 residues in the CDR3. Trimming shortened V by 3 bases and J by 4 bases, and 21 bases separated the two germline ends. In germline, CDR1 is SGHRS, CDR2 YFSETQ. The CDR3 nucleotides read TGCGCCAGCAGCTACCAAGCAGGGGCCTCAGGGGCAGATACGCAGTATTTT. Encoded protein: CASSYQAGASGADTQYF.

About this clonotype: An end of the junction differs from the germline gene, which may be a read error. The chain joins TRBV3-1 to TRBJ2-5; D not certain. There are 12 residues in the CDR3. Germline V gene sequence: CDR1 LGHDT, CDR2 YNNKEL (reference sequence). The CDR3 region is CTSSQVRETQYF. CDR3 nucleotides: TGTACCAGCAGCCAAGTCCGGGAGACCCAGTACTTC.

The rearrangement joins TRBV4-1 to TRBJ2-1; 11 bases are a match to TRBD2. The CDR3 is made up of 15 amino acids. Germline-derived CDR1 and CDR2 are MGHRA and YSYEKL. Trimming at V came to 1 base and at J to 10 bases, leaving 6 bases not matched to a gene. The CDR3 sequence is CASSQVAGGQKEQFF. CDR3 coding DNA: TGCGCCAGCAGCCAAGTAGCGGGAGGGCAAAAGGAGCAGTTCTTC.

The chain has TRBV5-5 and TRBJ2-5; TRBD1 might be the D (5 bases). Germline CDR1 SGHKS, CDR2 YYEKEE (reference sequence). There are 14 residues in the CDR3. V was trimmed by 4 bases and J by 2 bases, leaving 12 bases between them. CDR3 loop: CASSKLGQQETQYF. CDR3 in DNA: TGTGCCAGCAGCAAATTGGGGCAGCAAGAGACCCAGTACTTC.

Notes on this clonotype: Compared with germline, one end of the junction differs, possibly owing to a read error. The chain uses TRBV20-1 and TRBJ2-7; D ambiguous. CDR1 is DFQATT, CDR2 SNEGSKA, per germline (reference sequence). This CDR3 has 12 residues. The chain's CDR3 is CSARVPSYEQYF. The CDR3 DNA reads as TGCAGTGCTAGAGTCCCGAGCTACGAACAGTACTTC.

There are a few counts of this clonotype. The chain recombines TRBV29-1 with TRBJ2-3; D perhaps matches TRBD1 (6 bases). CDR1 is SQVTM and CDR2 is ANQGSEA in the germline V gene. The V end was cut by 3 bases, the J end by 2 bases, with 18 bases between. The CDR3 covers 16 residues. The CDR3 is CSVENESDRYTDTQYF. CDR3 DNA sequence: TGCAGCGTTGAGAATGAAAGCGACAGGTACACAGATACGCAGTATTTT.

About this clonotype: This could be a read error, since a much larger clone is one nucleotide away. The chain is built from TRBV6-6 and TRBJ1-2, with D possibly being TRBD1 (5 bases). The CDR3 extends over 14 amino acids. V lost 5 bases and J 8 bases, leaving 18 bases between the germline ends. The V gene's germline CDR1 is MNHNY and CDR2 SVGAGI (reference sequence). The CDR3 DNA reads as TGTGCCAGCAGTGACGACAGTAATCGGGAAGGCTACACCTTC. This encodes CASSDDSNREGYTF.

The CDR3 nucleotides are TGCAGCGCGGCGTCTGTATACACTGAAGCTTTCTTT. The encoded protein is CSAASVYTEAFF. The genes are TRBV29-1 and TRBJ1-1; D unclear. The CDR3 is made up of 12 amino acids. Germline-derived CDR1 and CDR2 are SQVTM and ANQGSEA. V was trimmed by 7 bases and J by 3 bases, leaving 12 bases between them.

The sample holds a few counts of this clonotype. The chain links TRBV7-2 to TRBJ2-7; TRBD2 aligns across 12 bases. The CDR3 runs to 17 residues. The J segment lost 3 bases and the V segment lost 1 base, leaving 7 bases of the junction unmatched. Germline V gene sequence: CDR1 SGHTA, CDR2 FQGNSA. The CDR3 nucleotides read TGTGCCAGCAGCTTAGTTCCCACTAGCGGGAGGCTCTACGAGCAGTACTTC. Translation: CASSLVPTSGRLYEQYF.

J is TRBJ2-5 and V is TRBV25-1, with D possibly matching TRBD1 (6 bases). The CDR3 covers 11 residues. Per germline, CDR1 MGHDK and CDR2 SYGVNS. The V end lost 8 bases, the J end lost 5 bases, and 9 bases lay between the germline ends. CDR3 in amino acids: CASQGSETQYF. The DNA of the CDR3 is TGTGCCAGCCAGGGGAGCGAGACCCAGTACTTC.

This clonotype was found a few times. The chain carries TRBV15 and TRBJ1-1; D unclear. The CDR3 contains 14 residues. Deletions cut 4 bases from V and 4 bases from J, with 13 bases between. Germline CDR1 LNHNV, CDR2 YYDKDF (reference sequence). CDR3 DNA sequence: TGTGCCACCAGCATAGGCACGGAGGGCACTGAAGCTTTCTTT. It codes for CATSIGTEGTEAFF. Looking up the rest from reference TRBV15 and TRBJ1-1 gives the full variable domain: DAMVIQNPRYQVTQFGKPVTLSCSQTLNHNVMYWYQQKSSQAPKLLFHYYDKDFNNEADTPDNFQSRRPNTSFCFLDIRSPGLGDTAMYLCATSIGTEGTEAFFGQGTRLTVV.

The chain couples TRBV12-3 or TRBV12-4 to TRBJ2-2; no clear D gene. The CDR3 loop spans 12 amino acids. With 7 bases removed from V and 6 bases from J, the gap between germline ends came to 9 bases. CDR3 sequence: CASTINAGELFF. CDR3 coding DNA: TGTGCCAGCACCATTAACGCCGGGGAGCTGTTTTTT.

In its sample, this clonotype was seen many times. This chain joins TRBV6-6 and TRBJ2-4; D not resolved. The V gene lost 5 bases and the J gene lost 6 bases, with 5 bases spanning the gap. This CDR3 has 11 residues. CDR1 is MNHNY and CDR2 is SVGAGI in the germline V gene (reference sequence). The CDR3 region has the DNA TGTGCCAGCAGTGCCCGAAACATTCAGTACTTC. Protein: CASSARNIQYF.

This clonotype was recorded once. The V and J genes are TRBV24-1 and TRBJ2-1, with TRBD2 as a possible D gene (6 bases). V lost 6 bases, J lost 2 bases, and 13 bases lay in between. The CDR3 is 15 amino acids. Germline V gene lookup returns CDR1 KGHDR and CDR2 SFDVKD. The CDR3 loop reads CATSLTGTAYNEQFF. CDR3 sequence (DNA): TGTGCCACCAGTCTTACCGGGACTGCCTACAATGAGCAGTTCTTC.

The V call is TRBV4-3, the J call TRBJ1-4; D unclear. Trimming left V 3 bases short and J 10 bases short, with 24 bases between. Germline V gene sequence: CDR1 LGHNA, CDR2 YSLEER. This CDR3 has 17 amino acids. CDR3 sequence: CASSHLLGEGFKGKLFF. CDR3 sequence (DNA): TGCGCCAGCAGCCACTTACTCGGAGAAGGGTTTAAGGGAAAACTGTTTTTT.

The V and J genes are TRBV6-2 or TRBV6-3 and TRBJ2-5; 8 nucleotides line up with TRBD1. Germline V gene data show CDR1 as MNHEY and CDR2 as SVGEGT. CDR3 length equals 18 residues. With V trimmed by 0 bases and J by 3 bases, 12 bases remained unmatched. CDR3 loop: CASSYSDYRTGKEETQYF. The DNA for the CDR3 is TGTGCCAGCAGTTACTCGGACTATCGGACAGGGAAAGAAGAGACCCAGTACTTC.